The entry that follows covers one TCR beta chain sequence. The antigen remains unidentified. These data belong to a study of OX40 agonist ivuxolimab in advanced cancers. Study-level points and caveats: Within 6 weeks, CD4+ and CD8+ blood T cells expanded clonally at 0.1 to 3.0 mg/kg.

TCRdb's copy holds only in-frame clones and misses some; the assay was immunoSEQ multiplex PCR. This sample yields some 16,000 clones, of which 70% are seen a single time; 36% belongs to the top ten. V gave up 4 bases and J gave up 6 bases; unmatched junction bases: 5. Germline V lookup: CDR1 SEHNR, CDR2 FQNEAQ (reference sequence). CDR3 length: 15 amino acids. This chain joins TRBV7-9 and TRBJ2-1, with 11 bases identical to TRBD2. The clonotype was recovered from an adult with an advanced solid tumor such as melanoma, head and neck, liver or kidney cancer. The material was CD4+ or CD8+ T cells sorted from blood, obtained in a trial of the OX40 agonist ivuxolimab. CDR3 DNA sequence: TGTGCCAGCAGCTCCCCGGGACTAGCGGTCAATGAGCAGTTCTTC. Its translation is CASSSPGLAVNEQFF.